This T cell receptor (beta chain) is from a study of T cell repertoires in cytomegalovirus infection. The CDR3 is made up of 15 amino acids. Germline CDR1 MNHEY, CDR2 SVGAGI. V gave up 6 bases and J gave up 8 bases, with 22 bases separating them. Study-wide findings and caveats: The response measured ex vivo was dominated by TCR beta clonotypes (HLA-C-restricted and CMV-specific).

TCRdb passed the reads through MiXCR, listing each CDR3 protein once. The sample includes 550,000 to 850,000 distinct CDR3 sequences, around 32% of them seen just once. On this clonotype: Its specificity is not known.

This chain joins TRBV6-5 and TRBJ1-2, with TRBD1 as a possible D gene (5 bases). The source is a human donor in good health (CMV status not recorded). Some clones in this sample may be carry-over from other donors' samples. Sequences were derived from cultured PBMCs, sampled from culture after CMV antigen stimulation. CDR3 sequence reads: CASSPNSRGAGGYTF. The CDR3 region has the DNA TGTGCCAGCAGCCCTAATAGCCGTGGGGCCGGGGGCTACACCTTC.